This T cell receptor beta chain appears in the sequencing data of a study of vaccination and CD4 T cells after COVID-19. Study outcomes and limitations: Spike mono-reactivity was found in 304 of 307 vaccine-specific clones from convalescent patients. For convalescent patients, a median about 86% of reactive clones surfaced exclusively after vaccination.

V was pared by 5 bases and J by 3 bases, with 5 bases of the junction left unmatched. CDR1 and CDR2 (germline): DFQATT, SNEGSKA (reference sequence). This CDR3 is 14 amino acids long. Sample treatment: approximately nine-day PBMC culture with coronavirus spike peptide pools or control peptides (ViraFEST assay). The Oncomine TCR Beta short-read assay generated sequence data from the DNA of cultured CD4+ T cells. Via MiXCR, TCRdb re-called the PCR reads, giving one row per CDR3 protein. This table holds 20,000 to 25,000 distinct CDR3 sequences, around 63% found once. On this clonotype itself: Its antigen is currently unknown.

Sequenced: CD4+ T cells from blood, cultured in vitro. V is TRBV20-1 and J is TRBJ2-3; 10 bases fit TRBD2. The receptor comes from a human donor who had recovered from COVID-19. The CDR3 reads CSAPGTSVTDTQYF. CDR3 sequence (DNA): TGCAGTGCTCCCGGGACTAGCGTAACAGATACGCAGTATTTT.